This TCR beta chain appears in the sequencing data of a study of tumor-infiltrating lymphocytes in primary liver carcinoma. Across the study: Sequencing of the samples generated roughly 3.65 to 7.13 million productive TCRbeta reads, with similar yields across tissue types. General study results and limits: About 7.5-24% of top clones, no more, were shared by all five regions. A significantly higher top-250-clone fraction was recorded for tumors than for blood (p = 0.039).

Researchers generated TCR beta cDNA from around 510 ng of total RNA, relying on a constant-region primer. Three nested multiplex PCR rounds, a slightly modified ARM-PCR, produced the libraries for TCR beta. Investigators reported that the first two PCR rounds, at 10 cycles each, used TRBV1-TRBV30 forward primers with a C-beta reverse primer. MiXCR was run by TCRdb on the multiplex PCR reads, yielding one entry per CDR3 protein. The table has 100,000 to 150,000 distinct CDR3 sequences, around 62% seen once. Taking about 17-33 mg of unsorted bulk tissue, the authors co-extracted RNA and DNA. Sampling was performed at five separate regions of each tumor. On this clonotype: Its specificity is unknown. A much bigger clone sits one base away, suggesting this may be a read error.

Trimming took 2 bases from V and 0 from J; bases not matched to a gene: 22. Looked up from germline, CDR1 is MDHEN and CDR2 is SYDVKM. The CDR3 is 23 residues long. Sequencing used liver tumor tissue from sampling region 1. Subset described: tumor region T1, superior pole. The source is a woman aged 55-70 years with primary liver carcinoma and hepatitis B virus infection. V is TRBV28 and J is TRBJ2-6; 7 nucleotides align to TRBD1. The CDR3 reads CASSLGDYAPRQGGSSGANVLTF. The CDR3 DNA reads as TGTGCCAGCAGTTTAGGGGATTATGCCCCCCGACAGGGCGGTAGCTCTGGGGCCAACGTCCTGACTTTC.